The 3 T cell receptor beta chains below come from one sample, sequenced in a study of shared clonotypes between healthy human individuals (dated by TCRdb to between 2020 and 2021). The library was produced with the immunoSEQ multiplex PCR assay. In its TCRdb copy, this immuneACCESS table keeps in-frame sequences only and misses some clones. Where compared with another copy, unresolved V genes explain less than half of these, and the others have no known cause. A total of approximately 440,000 clones appear in this sample, about 74% of them only once. The ten largest make up more than 10% of the sample. Source material: PBMCs. These receptors were collected from a woman in her thirties or forties in good health. Some clones in this sample may be carry-over from other donors' samples.

V usage is TRBV28 and J usage is TRBJ2-7; D uncertain. The germline V and J ends were trimmed by 8 bases and 3 bases, with 14 bases remaining between them. The germline CDR1 and CDR2 sequences are MDHEN and SYDVKM. There are 13 residues in the CDR3. The CDR3 DNA reads as TGTGCCAGCCGGTCTAGTTCTAACTACGAGCAGTACTTC. Protein sequence: CASRSSSNYEQYF.

The V and J genes are TRBV4-1 and TRBJ2-5; TRBD1 might be the D (6 bases). V lost 3 bases and J 3 bases, leaving 11 bases between the germline ends. This CDR3 comprises 14 residues. Per the germline V gene, CDR1 is MGHRA and CDR2 is YSYEKL. The DNA of the CDR3 is TGCGCCAGCAGCCACGCCACAGGGAAAGAGACCCAGTACTTC. It specifies CASSHATGKETQYF.

As for this clone: A far larger clone is a single base away, which makes a read error likely. The sample holds other DNA sequences that translate to the same CDR3. V and J are TRBV27 and TRBJ2-7, with D unresolved. Germline CDR1 and CDR2: MNHEY and SMNVEV (reference sequence). The V and J ends lost 2 bases and 3 bases respectively, with 11 bases between them. This CDR3 comprises 14 residues. Written as DNA, the CDR3 is TGTGCCAGCAGTTTAGCCGGTCCCAACTACGAGCAGTACTTC. This gives the protein CASSLAGPNYEQYF.